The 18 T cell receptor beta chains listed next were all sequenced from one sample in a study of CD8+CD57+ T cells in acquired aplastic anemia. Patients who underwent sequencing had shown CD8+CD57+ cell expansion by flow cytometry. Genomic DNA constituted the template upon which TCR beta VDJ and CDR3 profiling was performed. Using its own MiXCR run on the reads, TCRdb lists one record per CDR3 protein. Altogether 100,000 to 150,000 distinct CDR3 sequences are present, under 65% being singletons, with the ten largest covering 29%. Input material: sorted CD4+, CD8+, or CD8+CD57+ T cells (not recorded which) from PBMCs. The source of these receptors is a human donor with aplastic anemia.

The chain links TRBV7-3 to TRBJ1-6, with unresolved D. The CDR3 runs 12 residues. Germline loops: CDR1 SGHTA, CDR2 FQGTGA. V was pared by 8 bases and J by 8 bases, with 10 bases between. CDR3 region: CASDGPDSPLHF. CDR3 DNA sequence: TGTGCCAGCGACGGCCCCGATTCACCCCTCCACTTT.

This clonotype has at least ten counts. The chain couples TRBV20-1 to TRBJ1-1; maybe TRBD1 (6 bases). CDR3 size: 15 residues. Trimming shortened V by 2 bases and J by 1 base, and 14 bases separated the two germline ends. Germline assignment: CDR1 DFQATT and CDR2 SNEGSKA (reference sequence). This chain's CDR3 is CSARLSETGNTEAFF. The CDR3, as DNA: TGCAGTGCTAGATTATCCGAGACAGGGAACACTGAAGCTTTCTTT.

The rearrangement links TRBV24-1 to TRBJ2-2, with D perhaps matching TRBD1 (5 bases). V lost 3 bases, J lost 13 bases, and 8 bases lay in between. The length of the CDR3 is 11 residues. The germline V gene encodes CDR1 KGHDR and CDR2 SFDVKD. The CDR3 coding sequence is TGTGCCACCAGTGATCGTACAGGGCTGTTTTTT. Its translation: CATSDRTGLFF.

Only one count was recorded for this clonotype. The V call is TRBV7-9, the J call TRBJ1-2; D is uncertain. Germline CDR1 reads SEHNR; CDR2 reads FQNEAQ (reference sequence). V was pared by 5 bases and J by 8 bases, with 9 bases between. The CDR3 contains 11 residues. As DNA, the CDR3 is TGTGCCAGCAGCCCCGCGGGGGGCTACACCTTC. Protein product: CASSPAGGYTF.

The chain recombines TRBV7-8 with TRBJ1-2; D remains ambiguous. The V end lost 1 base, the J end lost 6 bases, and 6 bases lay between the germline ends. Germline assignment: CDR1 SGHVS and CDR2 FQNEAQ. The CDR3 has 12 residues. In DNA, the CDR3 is TGTGCCAGCAGCTTAGGGGCGGATGGCTACACCTTC. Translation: CASSLGADGYTF.

Here the CDR3 reads CASNGGSSYNSPLHF. The CDR3 DNA sequence: TGTGCCAGTAACGGGGGTAGCTCCTATAATTCACCCCTCCACTTT. The chain couples TRBV19 to TRBJ1-6; tentatively, D is TRBD1 (5 bases). CDR3 length equals 15 residues. Per germline, CDR1 LNHDA and CDR2 SQIVND (reference sequence). Trimming stripped 7 bases from V and 0 bases from J, with 10 bases between.

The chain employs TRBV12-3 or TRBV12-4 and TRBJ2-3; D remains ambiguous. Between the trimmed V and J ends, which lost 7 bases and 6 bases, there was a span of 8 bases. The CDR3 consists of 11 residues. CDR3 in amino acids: CASTERDTQYF. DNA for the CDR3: TGTGCCAGCACCGAAAGGGATACGCAGTATTTT.

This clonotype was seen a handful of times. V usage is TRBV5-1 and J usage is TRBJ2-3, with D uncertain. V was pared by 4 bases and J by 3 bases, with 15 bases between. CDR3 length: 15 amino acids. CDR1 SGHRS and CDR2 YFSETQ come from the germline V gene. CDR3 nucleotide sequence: TGCGCCAGCAGCGCTGGTACTATTGGAACAGATACGCAGTATTTT. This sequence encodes CASSAGTIGTDTQYF. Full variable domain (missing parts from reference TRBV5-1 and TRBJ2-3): KAGVTQTPRYLIKTRGQQVTLSCSPISGHRSVSWYQQTPGQGLQFLFEYFSETQRNKGNFPGRFSGRQFSNSRSEMNVSTLELGDSALYLCASSAGTIGTDTQYFGPGTRLTVL.

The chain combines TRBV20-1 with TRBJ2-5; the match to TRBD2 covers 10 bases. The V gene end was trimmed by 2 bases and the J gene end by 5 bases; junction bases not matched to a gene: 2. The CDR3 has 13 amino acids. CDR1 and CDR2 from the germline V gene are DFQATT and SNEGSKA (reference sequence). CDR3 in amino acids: CSARLSGRETQYF. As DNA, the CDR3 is TGCAGTGCTAGACTTAGCGGGAGGGAGACCCAGTACTTC.

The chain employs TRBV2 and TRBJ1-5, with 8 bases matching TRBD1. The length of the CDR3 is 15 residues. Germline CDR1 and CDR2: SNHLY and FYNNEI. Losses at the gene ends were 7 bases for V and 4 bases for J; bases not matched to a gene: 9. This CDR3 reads CASMTGATWNQPQHF. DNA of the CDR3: TGTGCCAGCATGACAGGGGCAACCTGGAATCAGCCCCAGCATTTT.

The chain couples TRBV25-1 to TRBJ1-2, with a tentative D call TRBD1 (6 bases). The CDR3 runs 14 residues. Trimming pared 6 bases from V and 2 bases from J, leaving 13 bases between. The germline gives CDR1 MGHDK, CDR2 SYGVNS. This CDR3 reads CASSWRQANYGYTF. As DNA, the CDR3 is TGTGCCAGCAGCTGGCGACAGGCGAACTATGGCTACACCTTC.

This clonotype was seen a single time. This CDR3 reads CAISEPGQGSYEQYF. CDR3 DNA sequence: TGTGCCATCAGTGAGCCGGGGCAGGGCTCCTACGAGCAGTACTTC. The J gene is TRBJ2-7, the V gene TRBV10-3, with D possibly being TRBD1 or TRBD2 (5 bases each). V shed 2 bases and J shed 0 bases, with 11 bases lying between them. The germline gives CDR1 ENHRY, CDR2 SYGVKD. The CDR3 contains 15 residues.

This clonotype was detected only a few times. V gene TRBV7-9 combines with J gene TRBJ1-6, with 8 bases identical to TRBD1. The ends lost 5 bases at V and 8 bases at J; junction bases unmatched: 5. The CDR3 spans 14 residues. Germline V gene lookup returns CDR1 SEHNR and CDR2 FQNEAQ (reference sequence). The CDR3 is CASSPDRGYSPLHF. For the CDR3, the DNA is TGTGCCAGCAGCCCTGACAGGGGTTATTCACCCCTCCACTTT.

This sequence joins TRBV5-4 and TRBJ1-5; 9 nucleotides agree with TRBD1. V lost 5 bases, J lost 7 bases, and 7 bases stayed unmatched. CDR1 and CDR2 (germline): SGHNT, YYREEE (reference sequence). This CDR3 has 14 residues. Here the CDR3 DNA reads TGTGCCAGCAGGGATGGGACAGGGAAACAGCCCCAGCATTTT. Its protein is CASRDGTGKQPQHF.

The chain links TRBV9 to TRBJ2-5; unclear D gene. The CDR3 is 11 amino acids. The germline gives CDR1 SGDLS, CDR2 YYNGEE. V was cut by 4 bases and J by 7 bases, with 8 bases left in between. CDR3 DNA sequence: TGTGCCAGCAGCCCCAACGGGACCCAGTACTTC. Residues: CASSPNGTQYF.

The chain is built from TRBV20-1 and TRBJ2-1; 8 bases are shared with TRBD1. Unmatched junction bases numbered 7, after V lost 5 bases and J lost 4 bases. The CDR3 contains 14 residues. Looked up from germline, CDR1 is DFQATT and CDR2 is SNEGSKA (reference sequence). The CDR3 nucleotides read TGCAGTGCTCTTACCGGACAGGGTTACAATGAGCAGTTCTTC. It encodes CSALTGQGYNEQFF.

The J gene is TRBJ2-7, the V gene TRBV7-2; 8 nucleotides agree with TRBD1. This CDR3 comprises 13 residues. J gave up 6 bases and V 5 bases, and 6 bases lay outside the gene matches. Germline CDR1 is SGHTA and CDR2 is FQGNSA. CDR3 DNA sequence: TGTGCCAGCAGCGGCAGGGGGCACGGCGAGCAGTACTTC. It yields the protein CASSGRGHGEQYF.

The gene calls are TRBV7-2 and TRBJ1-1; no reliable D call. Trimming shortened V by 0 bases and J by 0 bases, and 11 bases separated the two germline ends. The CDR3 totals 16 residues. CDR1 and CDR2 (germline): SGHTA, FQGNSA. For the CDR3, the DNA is TGTGCCAGCAGCTTAGCGCTAAGGGAATTGAACACTGAAGCTTTCTTT. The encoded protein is CASSLALRELNTEAFF.